These 20 T cell receptor beta chains were sequenced from one sample in a study of immune heterogeneity within non-small cell lung tumors. As template, the study used bulk tumor genomic DNA at 550 to 650 ng per sample. Surgeons took several biopsies per primary tumor, spaced far apart, during surgery. Before undergoing curative surgery, patients had newly diagnosed non-small cell lung cancer that was untreated. Multiplex PCR amplified the TCR beta CDR3 region. Its first round ran for around 11 cycles with 32 V and 13 J primers. MiXCR was run by TCRdb on the multiplex PCR reads, yielding one entry per CDR3 protein. This table holds about 5,700 distinct CDR3 sequences, under 25% found once. Sequenced material: lung tumor tissue. Receptors originate from a woman aged 55-70 years with non-small cell lung cancer.

In its sample, this clonotype ranks as medium-sized (0.01 to 0.1%). V and J are TRBV12-3 or TRBV12-4 and TRBJ2-5; perhaps TRBD1 as D (6 bases). The CDR3 runs to 15 residues. V lost 6 bases to trimming and J lost 0 bases, with 14 bases between them. The CDR3 loop is CASSWAGTYQETQYF. The CDR3 coding sequence is TGTGCCAGCAGCTGGGCCGGGACATACCAAGAGACCCAGTACTTC.

In this sample, this clonotype turned up many times. The chain links TRBV7-8 to TRBJ2-5; possibly TRBD1 or TRBD2 for D (5 bases each). This CDR3 comprises 14 residues. The V gene lost 5 bases and the J gene lost 3 bases, with 13 bases spanning the gap. In germline, CDR1 is SGHVS, CDR2 FQNEAQ. The CDR3 is CASSPGTLEETQYF. The CDR3 region has the DNA TGTGCCAGCAGCCCTGGGACGCTGGAAGAGACCCAGTACTTC. Complete variable domain (other parts from reference TRBV7-8 and TRBJ2-5): GAGVSQSPRYKVAKRGQDVALRCDPISGHVSLFWYQQALGQGPEFLTYFQNEAQLDKSGLPSDRFFAERPEGSVSTLKIQRTQQEDSAVYLCASSPGTLEETQYFGPGTRLLVL.

Concerning this clonotype: A much more abundant neighbour one base away suggests this may be a read error. The chain has TRBV3-1 and TRBJ1-1; TRBD1 matches at 9 bases. V trimming: 6 bases; J trimming: 4 bases; junction bases outside the gene matches: 12. The CDR3 contains 16 residues. Germline V gene data show CDR1 as LGHDT and CDR2 as YNNKEL (reference sequence). The DNA of the CDR3 is TGTGCCAGCAGTCAGACCGCCGGGACAGGGTCCACTGAAGCTTTCTTT. Its protein product is CASSQTAGTGSTEAFF.

On this clonotype: Just one base apart from a much larger clone, this may be a read error. The chain is built from TRBV18 and TRBJ1-1; unclear D gene. The germline CDR1 and CDR2 sequences are KGHSH and LQKENI. This CDR3 comprises 16 residues. The CDR3 nucleotides are TGTGCCAGCTCACCAGGTAGGAACCTGGCCGGCACTGGAGCTTTCTTT. Encoded protein: CASSPGRNLAGTGAFF. Supplemented by reference TRBV18 and TRBJ1-1, the full variable domain reads NAGVMQNPRHLVRRRGQEARLRCSPMKGHSHVYWYRQLPEEGLKFMVYLQKENIIDESGMPKERFSAEFPKEGPSILRIQQVVRGDSAAYFCASSPGRNLAGTGAFFGQGTRLTVV.

In its sample, this clonotype was seen many times. The chain recombines TRBV5-6 with TRBJ2-1; TRBD2 might be the D (5 bases). V was pared by 2 bases and J by 0 bases, with 9 bases between. The CDR3 is 15 amino acids. Germline lookup yields CDR1 SGHDT and CDR2 YYEEEE. The CDR3, as DNA: TGTGCCAGCAGCTTTAGCGTTAGCTCCTACAATGAGCAGTTCTTC. Protein sequence: CASSFSVSSYNEQFF. Using reference TRBV5-6 and TRBJ2-1 for the parts outside the CDR3, the full variable domain is DAGVTQSPTHLIKTRGQQVTLRCSPKSGHDTVSWYQQALGQGPQFIFQYYEEEERQRGNFPDRFSGHQFPNYSSELNVNALLLGDSALYLCASSFSVSSYNEQFFGPGTRLTVL.

This clonotype is medium-sized (0.01 to 0.1%) in the sample. This chain links TRBV5-1 with TRBJ2-2; 8 bases align to TRBD2. Germline V CDR1 and CDR2: SGHRS, YFSETQ. The CDR3 has 15 amino acids. Trimming took 2 bases from V and 5 from J; bases not matched to a gene: 5. The CDR3 nucleotides read TGCGCCAGCAGCTTTGACGCGGGAGGAACCGGGGAGCTGTTTTTT. Its translation is CASSFDAGGTGELFF.

The sample holds a few counts of this clonotype. This chain connects TRBV10-3 to TRBJ2-4, with TRBD2 as a possible D gene (6 bases). Trimming stripped 0 bases from V and 8 bases from J, with 11 bases between. The germline gives CDR1 ENHRY, CDR2 SYGVKD. The CDR3 contains 14 residues. CDR3 coding DNA: TGTGCCATCAGTGAGTCGCCGGGAGTAGACATTCAGTACTTC. Protein product: CAISESPGVDIQYF.

The V and J genes are TRBV14 and TRBJ1-2; the D gene is possibly TRBD1 (5 bases). V was clipped by 1 base and J by 1 base, with 13 bases between them. The germline gives CDR1 SGHDN, CDR2 FVKESK. The CDR3 sequence is 16 residues long. CDR3 amino acids: CASSQGGRSLNYGYTF. CDR3 nucleotide sequence: TGTGCCAGCAGCCAAGGGGGCAGGAGCCTTAACTATGGCTACACCTTC.

This clonotype qualifies as medium-sized. The J gene is TRBJ2-7, the V gene TRBV27; D perhaps matches TRBD2 (6 bases). Trimming took off 5 bases at V and 5 bases at J, with 22 bases between the two ends. Germline assignment: CDR1 MNHEY and CDR2 SMNVEV (reference sequence). This CDR3 has 16 residues. CDR3 region: CASSLTGVTQYDEQYF. CDR3 bases: TGTGCCAGCAGTCTAACGGGAGTAACCCAGTACGACGAGCAGTACTTC.

In its sample, this clonotype was seen many times. The CDR3 protein is CASSLGNEQFF. In DNA form, the CDR3 reads TGTGCCAGCAGTTTAGGGAATGAGCAGTTCTTC. The gene calls are TRBV28 and TRBJ2-1, with D unresolved. Germline values: CDR1 MDHEN, CDR2 SYDVKM. The CDR3 totals 11 residues. Trimming removed 2 bases from V and 7 bases from J, with 3 bases in between.

This clonotype occurred a few times. V usage is TRBV7-9 and J usage is TRBJ1-3, with D unclear. Looked up from germline, CDR1 is SEHNR and CDR2 is FQNEAQ (reference sequence). The CDR3 sequence is 15 residues long. The V end lost 1 base, the J end lost 0 bases, and 7 bases lay between the germline ends. The CDR3 loop is CASSLDGYSGNTIYF. In nucleotides, the CDR3 is TGTGCCAGCAGCTTAGACGGATACTCTGGAAACACCATATATTTT. Complete variable domain (other parts from reference TRBV7-9 and TRBJ1-3): DTGVSQNPRHKITKRGQNVTFRCDPISEHNRLYWYRQTLGQGPEFLTYFQNEAQLEKSRLLSDRFSAERPKGSFSTLEIQRTEQGDSAMYLCASSLDGYSGNTIYFGEGSWLTVV.

This clonotype was counted at least ten times. The genes are TRBV20-1 and TRBJ2-4, with 8 bases lining up with TRBD2. V shed 2 bases, J shed 8 bases, and the junction held 8 bases outside the gene matches. Germline V gives CDR1 DFQATT, CDR2 SNEGSKA (reference sequence). This CDR3 comprises 14 residues. As DNA, the CDR3 is TGCAGTGCTAGAAGCGGGAGTAGGAGGGACATTCAGTACTTC. Amino acid sequence: CSARSGSRRDIQYF.

This chain connects TRBV20-1 to TRBJ2-2, with 9 bases matching TRBD2. Losses at the gene ends were 6 bases for V and 2 bases for J; bases not matched to a gene: 4. CDR3 length equals 14 residues. Germline V gene data show CDR1 as DFQATT and CDR2 as SNEGSKA (reference sequence). Here the CDR3 DNA reads TGCAGTGCGAGACTAGCGGTAAACACCGGGGAGCTGTTTTTT. This codes for CSARLAVNTGELFF.

The table lists this clonotype with a few counts. This rearrangement joins TRBV11-2 to TRBJ2-1; D call uncertain. Trimming left V 5 bases short and J 7 bases short, with 15 bases between. Per germline, CDR1 SGHAT and CDR2 FQNNGV. The CDR3 contains 14 residues. The CDR3, as DNA: TGTGCCAGCAGCCCCATTACGACGAGGAATGAGCAGTTCTTC. Protein sequence: CASSPITTRNEQFF.

There are a few counts of this clonotype. A read error may explain this, as a much larger clone is one base away. The chain carries TRBV30 and TRBJ1-5; no clear D. Germline V gene lookup returns CDR1 GTSNPN and CDR2 SVGIG (reference sequence). There are 15 residues in the CDR3. The CDR3 spells CAWSREKTSNQRQHF. DNA of the CDR3: TGTGCCTGGAGTCGGGAAAAGACTAGCAATCAGCGCCAGCATTTT.

In its sample, this clonotype was seen many times. The V and J genes are TRBV30 and TRBJ1-2; the match to TRBD1 covers 7 bases. Germline CDR1 GTSNPN, CDR2 SVGIG (reference sequence). The CDR3 has 14 residues. The junction had 10 bases not matched to a gene; V was cut back by 4 bases and J by 5 bases. The DNA of the CDR3 is TGTGCCTGGACCCGGGACAGCCGCGGTTATGGCTACACCTTC. It codes for CAWTRDSRGYGYTF.

Comment on this clonotype: The final CDR3 position lacks the conserved phenylalanine or tryptophan, pointing to a likely read error. The DNA is left out, because the CDR3 cannot be placed on it with certainty; the CDR3 is given as TCRdb lists it. The J gene is TRBJ2-3, the V gene TRBV11-2; the D call in the table, TRBD2, was not verified against the DNA. Germline lookup yields CDR1 SGHAT and CDR2 FQNNGV. The CDR3 totals 17 residues, both ends included. CDR3 residues: CASSSDRGITYEQYFGP.

This clonotype is large in the sample. The V call is TRBV6-1, the J call TRBJ2-7, with 9 nucleotides matching TRBD1. The V and J ends lost 5 bases and 1 base, in that order; junction bases with no gene match: 6. In germline, CDR1 is MNHNS, CDR2 SASEGT. The CDR3 consists of 15 residues. The CDR3 region has the DNA TGTGCCAGCAGTATGGGACAGGGAGATTCCTACGAGCAGTACTTC. This encodes CASSMGQGDSYEQYF.

This clonotype is large (0.1 to 1%) in the sample. V and J are TRBV6-1 and TRBJ2-7; D unclear. Germline V lookup: CDR1 MNHNS, CDR2 SASEGT. V dropped 2 bases and J dropped 3 bases, with 8 bases sitting between them. The CDR3 totals 13 residues. The CDR3 reads CASSELANYEQYF. The CDR3 nucleotides read TGTGCCAGCAGTGAATTGGCAAACTACGAGCAGTACTTC.

A remark on this clonotype: A much larger clone differs from this one at a single base, so this may be a read error. This sequence joins TRBV5-6 and TRBJ2-2; 9 bases match TRBD2. Germline CDR1 is SGHDT and CDR2 is YYEEEE. The CDR3 is 12 residues long. CDR3 nucleotide sequence: TGTGCCAGCAGCATTGCGGGAGGGGGGCTGTTTTTT. It encodes CASSIAGGGLFF.